The clone carrying this TCR beta chain turned up a few times. V gave up 8 bases and J gave up 2 bases; unmatched junction bases: 9. This CDR3 has 14 residues. The sample originates from a study of patients and donors after allogeneic stem cell transplantation. TCRdb re-analysed the RT-PCR reads in MiXCR, keeping a single row per CDR3 protein. The data show over 350,000 distinct CDR3 sequences, approximately 16% seen once. The chain employs TRBV12-3 or TRBV12-4 and TRBJ2-7; 7 bases fit TRBD2. The sequence was obtained from a human donor who was either an allogeneic HSCT recipient or a stem cell or donor lymphocyte infusion donor (not recorded which). It is not recorded whose cells these are; they may come from a transplant donor. The material sequenced was blood, either unsorted or a sorted T cell fraction (not recorded which). The CDR3 sequence is CASRGGEGPYEQYF. The CDR3 DNA follows: TGTGCCAGCCGCGGAGGGGAGGGCCCCTACGAGCAGTACTTC.